This TCR beta chain was sequenced in a study of regulatory T cells in long-lasting Graves disease. The V gene end was trimmed by 8 bases and the J gene end by 12 bases; junction bases not matched to a gene: 14. The CDR3 loop spans 13 amino acids. Germline values: CDR1 SNHLY, CDR2 FYNNEI. This clonotype has ten or more counts. The antigen is unknown. Regarding time point: newly diagnosed GD, antithyroid drugs for less than 3 months. PBMCs provided the RNA from which the TCR library was made. Study-level points and caveats: Analyses excluded thyroid tissue, covering peripheral blood alone. Persistent disease was associated with favored TRBV28 usage and with favored use of TRBJ1-2 and TRBJ2-5.

Researchers made TCR beta libraries by using iRepertoire HTBI primers and running Arm-PCR on CDR3 regions. One entry per CDR3 protein results from TCRdb running MiXCR on the multiplex PCR reads. The sample yields fewer than 650,000 distinct CDR3 sequences, under 20% seen once. The same sample was also used in a study of T cells in Graves' hyperthyroidism and ophthalmopathy. That report adds: First-round RT-PCR of the TCR CDR3 relied on the HTBI primer set.

The sequencing here drew on peripheral blood mononuclear cells (PBMCs), taken at new diagnosis, from a patient treated with antithyroid drugs. This chain joins TRBV2 and TRBJ1-1, with 8 bases that match TRBD1. The source is a woman in her thirties with Graves disease. The DNA of the CDR3 is TGTGCCAGCGGGGCTGGACAGGGACGGGTCTCTTTCTTT. This encodes CASGAGQGRVSFF. Together with reference TRBV2 and TRBJ1-1, the CDR3 gives the full variable domain: EPEVTQTPSHQVTQMGQEVILRCVPISNHLYFYWYRQILGQKVEFLVSFYNNEISEKSEIFDDQFSVERPDGSNFTLKIRSTKLEDSAMYFCASGAGQGRVSFFGQGTRLTVV.